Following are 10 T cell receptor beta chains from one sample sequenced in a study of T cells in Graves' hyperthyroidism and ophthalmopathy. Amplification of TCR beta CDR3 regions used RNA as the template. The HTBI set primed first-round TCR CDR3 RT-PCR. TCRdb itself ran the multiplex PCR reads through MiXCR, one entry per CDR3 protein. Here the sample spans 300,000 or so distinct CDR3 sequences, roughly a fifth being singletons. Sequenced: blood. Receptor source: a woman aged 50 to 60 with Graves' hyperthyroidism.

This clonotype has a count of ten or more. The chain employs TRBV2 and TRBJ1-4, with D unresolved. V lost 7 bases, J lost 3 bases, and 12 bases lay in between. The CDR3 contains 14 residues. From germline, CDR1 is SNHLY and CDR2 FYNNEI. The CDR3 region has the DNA TGTGCCAGCACGGTGATGCCTGCTAATGAAAAACTGTTTTTT. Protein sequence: CASTVMPANEKLFF.

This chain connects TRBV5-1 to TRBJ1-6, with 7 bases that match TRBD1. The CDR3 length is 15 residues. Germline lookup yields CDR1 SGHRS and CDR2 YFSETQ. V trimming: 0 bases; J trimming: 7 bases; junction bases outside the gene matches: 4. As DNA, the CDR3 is TGCGCCAGCAGCTTGGGGGACAGAGAAAATTCACCCCTCCACTTT. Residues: CASSLGDRENSPLHF.

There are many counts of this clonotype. For the CDR3, the DNA is TGTGCCAGCAGCTATGGGGACAGGACCTACGAGCAGTACTTC. It encodes CASSYGDRTYEQYF. This chain joins TRBV2 and TRBJ2-7; 8 nucleotides match TRBD1. The germline gives CDR1 SNHLY, CDR2 FYNNEI. The length of the CDR3 is 14 residues. V lost 6 bases, J lost 2 bases, and 6 bases stayed unmatched.

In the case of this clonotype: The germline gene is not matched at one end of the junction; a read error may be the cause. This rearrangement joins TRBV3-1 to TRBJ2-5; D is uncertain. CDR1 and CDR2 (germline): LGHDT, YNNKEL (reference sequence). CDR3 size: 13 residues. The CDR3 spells CASSQLAVAVLDF. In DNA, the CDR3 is TGTGCCAGCAGCCAGTTGGCAGTAGCAGTTTTGGACTTC.

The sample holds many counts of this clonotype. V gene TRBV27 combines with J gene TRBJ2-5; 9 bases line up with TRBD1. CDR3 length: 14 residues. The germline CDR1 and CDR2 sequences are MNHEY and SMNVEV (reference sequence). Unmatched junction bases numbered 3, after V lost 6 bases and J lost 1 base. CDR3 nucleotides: TGTGCCAGCAGCAGGACAGGGGTCCAAGAGACCCAGTACTTC. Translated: CASSRTGVQETQYF.

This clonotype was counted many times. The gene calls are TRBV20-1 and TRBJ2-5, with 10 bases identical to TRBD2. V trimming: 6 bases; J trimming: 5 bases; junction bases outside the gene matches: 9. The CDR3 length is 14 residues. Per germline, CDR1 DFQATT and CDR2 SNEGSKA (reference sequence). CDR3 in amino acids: CSAQIAGGPETQYF. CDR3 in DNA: TGCAGTGCCCAAATAGCGGGGGGTCCTGAGACCCAGTACTTC.

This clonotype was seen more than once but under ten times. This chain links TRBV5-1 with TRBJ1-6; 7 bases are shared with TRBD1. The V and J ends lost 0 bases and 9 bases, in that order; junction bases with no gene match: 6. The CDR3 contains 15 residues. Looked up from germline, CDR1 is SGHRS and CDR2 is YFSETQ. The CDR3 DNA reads TGCGCCAGCAGCTTGGGCAGGGGGAATCGTTCACCCCTCCACTTT. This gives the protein CASSLGRGNRSPLHF.

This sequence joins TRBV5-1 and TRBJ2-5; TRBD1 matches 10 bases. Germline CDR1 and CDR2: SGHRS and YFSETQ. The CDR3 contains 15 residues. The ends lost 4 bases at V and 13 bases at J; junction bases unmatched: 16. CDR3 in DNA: TGCGCCAGCAGCCCCACGGGACAGGGGTCCCGGAGCCGGTACTTC. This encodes CASSPTGQGSRSRYF.

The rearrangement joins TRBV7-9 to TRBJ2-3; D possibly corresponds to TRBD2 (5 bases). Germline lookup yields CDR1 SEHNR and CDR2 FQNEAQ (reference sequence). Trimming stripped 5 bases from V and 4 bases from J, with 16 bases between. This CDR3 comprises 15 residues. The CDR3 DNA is TGTGCCAGCAGCCCAGAGGGCGCTGGGGCAGATACGCAGTATTTT. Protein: CASSPEGAGADTQYF. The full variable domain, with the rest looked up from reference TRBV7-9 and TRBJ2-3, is DTGVSQNPRHKITKRGQNVTFRCDPISEHNRLYWYRQTLGQGPEFLTYFQNEAQLEKSRLLSDRFSAERPKGSFSTLEIQRTEQGDSAMYLCASSPEGAGADTQYFGPGTRLTVL.

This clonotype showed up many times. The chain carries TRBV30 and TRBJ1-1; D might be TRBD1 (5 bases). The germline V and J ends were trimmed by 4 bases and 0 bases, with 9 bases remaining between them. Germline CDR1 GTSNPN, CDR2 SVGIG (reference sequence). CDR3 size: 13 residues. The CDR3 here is CAWNGAMNTEAFF. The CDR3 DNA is TGTGCCTGGAATGGGGCAATGAACACTGAAGCTTTCTTT.